The 28 T cell receptor beta chains below come from one sample, sequenced in a study of shared clonotypes between healthy human individuals. The protocol was immunoSEQ multiplex PCR, while the TCRdb copy is restricted to in-frame clones and leaves out a portion. Here the sample spans 550,000 to 850,000 clones, about two thirds being singletons. What was sequenced was memory CD4+ T cells sorted from blood. Subset meaning: CD45RA-negative fraction. Receptors originate from a woman in her 30s in good health.

The chain has TRBV28 and TRBJ1-5; tentative D call: TRBD1 (5 bases). The CDR3 has 16 amino acids. Per the germline V gene, CDR1 is MDHEN and CDR2 is SYDVKM. V dropped 4 bases and J dropped 3 bases, with 16 bases sitting between them. The CDR3 protein is CASSSQGGISNQPQHF. The CDR3 DNA reads as TGTGCCAGCAGTTCCCAGGGAGGGATTTCCAATCAGCCCCAGCATTTT.

The V gene is TRBV18, the J gene TRBJ1-1; 12 nucleotides match TRBD1. Germline lookup yields CDR1 KGHSH and CDR2 LQKENI. V lost 3 bases, J lost 4 bases, and 15 bases stayed unmatched. This CDR3 contains 19 residues. The CDR3 here is CASSPYTGTGGYGSTEAFF. CDR3 in DNA: TGTGCCAGCTCACCTTACACCGGGACAGGGGGCTACGGGAGCACTGAAGCTTTCTTT.

The chain recombines TRBV25-1 with TRBJ1-5, with D unresolved. Germline values: CDR1 MGHDK, CDR2 SYGVNS. Trimming cost V 1 base and J 3 bases, with 10 bases left between them. The CDR3 runs 15 residues. CDR3 nucleotide sequence: TGTGCCAGCAGTGAATTCGGGGAGTTCAATCAGCCCCAGCATTTT. Translating gives CASSEFGEFNQPQHF.

This chain uses TRBV2 with TRBJ1-1; no definite D call. CDR3 size: 13 residues. V was clipped by 7 bases and J by 4 bases, with 13 bases between them. CDR1 SNHLY and CDR2 FYNNEI come from the germline V gene. This CDR3 reads CASKPWASTEAFF. In DNA form, the CDR3 reads TGTGCCAGCAAGCCCTGGGCGTCCACTGAAGCTTTCTTT.

J is TRBJ2-1 and V is TRBV11-2; the D is unclear. Between the trimmed V and J ends, which lost 5 bases and 4 bases, there was a span of 12 bases. CDR3 length: 14 amino acids. The germline CDR1 and CDR2 sequences are SGHAT and FQNNGV. The CDR3 protein is CASSPVGFYNEQFF. Here the CDR3 DNA reads TGTGCCAGCAGCCCCGTAGGCTTTTACAATGAGCAGTTCTTC.

The rearrangement joins TRBV25-1 to TRBJ1-5, with TRBD1 identical over 7 bases. This CDR3 has 14 amino acids. The germline V gene has CDR1 MGHDK and CDR2 SYGVNS. Trimming removed 3 bases from V and 4 bases from J; junction bases left unmatched: 3. The CDR3 region is CASSETGSNQPQHF. CDR3 nucleotide sequence: TGTGCCAGCAGTGAGACAGGGTCTAATCAGCCCCAGCATTTT. The full variable domain, with the rest looked up from reference TRBV25-1 and TRBJ1-5, is EADIYQTPRYLVIGTGKKITLECSQTMGHDKMYWYQQDPGMELHLIHYSYGVNSTEKGDLSSESTVSRIRTEHFPLTLESARPSHTSQYLCASSETGSNQPQHFGDGTRLSIL.

The V call is TRBV10-1, the J call TRBJ2-5; possibly TRBD1 for D (6 bases). CDR1 is WNHNN, CDR2 SYGVQD, per germline (reference sequence). The CDR3 has 14 residues. Deletions cut 6 bases from V and 7 bases from J, with 18 bases between. The CDR3 coding sequence is TGCGCCAGCAGCTTCGGACAGTCTCCGGGGACCCAGTACTTC. The encoded protein is CASSFGQSPGTQYF.

CDR3 residues: CASSYSMAYEQYF. The CDR3 DNA reads TGTGCCAGCAGTTACTCGATGGCCTACGAGCAGTACTTC. The chain carries TRBV6-6 and TRBJ2-7; no clear D. Trimming removed 0 bases from V and 2 bases from J, with 5 bases in between. The V gene's germline CDR1 is MNHNY and CDR2 SVGAGI (reference sequence). The CDR3 extends over 13 amino acids.

This clone was observed a few times. The rearrangement links TRBV19 to TRBJ2-7, with TRBD1 matching 8 bases. CDR1 and CDR2 from the germline V gene are LNHDA and SQIVND (reference sequence). With V trimmed by 5 bases and J by 4 bases, 4 bases remained unmatched. CDR3 length: 13 residues. CDR3 amino acids: CASSQTGEYEQYF. As DNA, the CDR3 is TGTGCCAGTAGTCAGACAGGGGAGTACGAGCAGTACTTC.

This clone was seen only a few times. This chain connects TRBV5-1 to TRBJ1-4; no clear D gene. Trimming cost V 1 base and J 8 bases, with 15 bases left between them. CDR1 SGHRS and CDR2 YFSETQ come from the germline V gene. There are 15 residues in the CDR3. As DNA, the CDR3 is TGCGCCAGCAGCTTGACCGGCAGCTGGCACGAAAAACTGTTTTTT. It translates to CASSLTGSWHEKLFF.

This clone was recorded a few times. The chain recombines TRBV29-1 with TRBJ1-2, with TRBD1 matching 7 bases. The V gene's germline CDR1 is SQVTM and CDR2 ANQGSEA. The CDR3 length is 13 residues. V lost 6 bases and J lost 8; bases outside the gene matches: 12. CDR3 DNA sequence: TGCAGCGTAAAGGGGGACAGAGGACAAGGCTACACCTTC. Translated: CSVKGDRGQGYTF. Combining the CDR3 with reference TRBV29-1 and TRBJ1-2 gives the whole variable domain SAVISQKPSRDICQRGTSLTIQCQVDSQVTMMFWYRQQPGQSLTLIATANQGSEATYESGFVIDKFPISRPNLTFSTLTVSNMSPEDSSIYLCSVKGDRGQGYTFGSGTRLTVV.

This clone was recorded at least ten times. The chain uses TRBV28 and TRBJ1-2; maybe TRBD1 (5 bases). Looked up from germline, CDR1 is MDHEN and CDR2 is SYDVKM. There are 14 residues in the CDR3. V was clipped by 7 bases and J by 5 bases, with 17 bases between them. In nucleotides, the CDR3 is TGTGCCAGCACCAATTCCGGGACCCTTTATGGCTACACCTTC. This codes for CASTNSGTLYGYTF.

This chain uses TRBV28 with TRBJ2-1; possibly TRBD2 for D (7 bases). The CDR3 sequence is 13 residues long. Germline CDR1 is MDHEN and CDR2 is SYDVKM. Deletions cut 6 bases from V and 6 bases from J, with 12 bases between. Here the CDR3 DNA reads TGTGCCAGCAGCCCGGGGGGCGGCAATGAGCAGTTCTTC. It specifies CASSPGGGNEQFF.

The V call is TRBV27, the J call TRBJ1-3, with 7 bases identical to TRBD1. The CDR3 is 16 residues long. With 5 bases clipped from V and 0 bases from J, the junction kept 7 bases outside the gene matches. Germline CDR1 and CDR2: MNHEY and SMNVEV (reference sequence). CDR3 in amino acids: CASSPDRVPSGNTIYF. CDR3 nucleotides: TGTGCCAGCAGTCCTGACAGGGTCCCCTCTGGAAACACCATATATTTT.

V is TRBV27 and J is TRBJ2-7; 14 bases are shared with TRBD2. The CDR3 contains 14 residues. CDR1 is MNHEY and CDR2 is SMNVEV in the germline V gene (reference sequence). The V segment lost 8 bases and the J segment 7 bases; nucleotides outside the gene matches: 7. The CDR3 DNA is TGTGCCAGCGGCGGGACTAGCGGGAGTCTAGAGCAGTACTTC. Its translation is CASGGTSGSLEQYF.

The rearrangement joins TRBV10-3 to TRBJ1-4, with D unresolved. Germline-derived CDR1 and CDR2 are ENHRY and SYGVKD. This CDR3 region has 15 residues. V was pared by 3 bases and J by 8 bases, with 16 bases between. CDR3 protein: CAISDPGFPEEKLFF. In DNA, the CDR3 is TGTGCCATCAGTGATCCCGGGTTCCCCGAAGAAAAACTGTTTTTT.

This sequence joins TRBV5-1 and TRBJ2-3, with 7 positions matching TRBD2. The germline V gene encodes CDR1 SGHRS and CDR2 YFSETQ. The CDR3 length is 15 residues. Unmatched junction bases numbered 8, after V lost 4 bases and J lost 3 bases. CDR3 sequence: CASSGAGRATDTQYF. CDR3 nucleotides: TGCGCCAGCAGCGGAGCGGGAAGGGCGACAGATACGCAGTATTTT.

The V and J genes are TRBV2 and TRBJ1-1, with TRBD1 identical over 7 bases. V trimming: 0 bases; J trimming: 7 bases; junction bases outside the gene matches: 5. The germline V gene has CDR1 SNHLY and CDR2 FYNNEI. The CDR3 loop spans 14 amino acids. CDR3 protein: CASSEAPGGVEAFF. CDR3 DNA sequence: TGTGCCAGCAGTGAAGCGCCAGGGGGAGTTGAAGCTTTCTTT.

The V call is TRBV7-3, the J call TRBJ2-1; tentatively, D is TRBD2 (5 bases). Germline V gene sequence: CDR1 SGHTA, CDR2 FQGTGA. Trimming removed 6 bases from V and 0 bases from J, with 12 bases in between. CDR3 length: 15 residues. The CDR3 region is CASRRSGSSYNEQFF. CDR3 DNA: TGTGCCAGCAGGAGAAGCGGAAGCTCCTACAATGAGCAGTTCTTC.

Ten or more counts support this clone. This sequence joins TRBV7-6 and TRBJ1-2, with D perhaps TRBD1 (5 bases). V was clipped by 3 bases and J by 6 bases, with 17 bases between them. The CDR3 runs to 15 residues. Looked up from germline, CDR1 is SGHVS and CDR2 is FNYEAQ. CDR3 sequence (DNA): TGTGCCAGCAGCTTTTTTCCCGGGGCAAAAGATGGCTACACCTTC. It is translated as CASSFFPGAKDGYTF.

The chain recombines TRBV28 with TRBJ2-5; D may be TRBD1 or TRBD2 (5 bases each). V was trimmed by 5 bases and J by 7 bases, leaving 17 bases between them. Looked up from germline, CDR1 is MDHEN and CDR2 is SYDVKM. The CDR3 contains 14 residues. The DNA of the CDR3 is TGTGCCAGCAGTACGGGGACGGGGAAGAGGACCCAGTACTTC. Amino acids: CASSTGTGKRTQYF.

V gene TRBV7-2 combines with J gene TRBJ2-1; 7 bases are a match to TRBD2. J gave up 9 bases and V 0 bases, and 8 bases lay outside the gene matches. The CDR3 sequence is 15 residues long. Germline V CDR1 and CDR2: SGHTA, FQGNSA. The CDR3 region is CASSLAGGTFGEQFF. The CDR3 DNA follows: TGTGCCAGCAGCTTAGCCGGGGGGACCTTCGGTGAGCAGTTCTTC.

CDR3 in DNA: TGCGCCAGCAGTCAAGGCGGAAGCTCCTACAATGAGCAGTTCTTC. It is translated as CASSQGGSSYNEQFF. The chain recombines TRBV23-1 with TRBJ2-1; the D is unclear. TRBV23-1 is an ORF, and what it does is uncertain. Deletions cut 2 bases from V and 0 bases from J, with 8 bases between. There are 15 residues in the CDR3.

This chain uses TRBV6-1 with TRBJ2-1; TRBD2 matches 14 bases. There are 18 residues in the CDR3. Germline loops: CDR1 MNHNS, CDR2 SASEGT. V lost 2 bases to trimming and J lost 9 bases; unmatched junction nucleotides: 12. CDR3 sequence reads: CASSEIDPGTSGRGEQFF. The CDR3 coding sequence is TGTGCCAGCAGTGAAATCGACCCCGGGACTAGCGGGAGAGGTGAGCAGTTCTTC.

This chain connects TRBV6-1 to TRBJ1-1; TRBD1 might be the D (5 bases). CDR1 MNHNS and CDR2 SASEGT come from the germline V gene. Between the trimmed V and J ends, which lost 7 bases and 5 bases, there was a span of 14 bases. This CDR3 is 13 amino acids long. The CDR3 DNA reads as TGTGCCAGCACCCATGAGGGGTTTACTGAAGCTTTCTTT. Translated: CASTHEGFTEAFF.

This clone appeared a few times. The gene calls are TRBV7-2 and TRBJ2-1; TRBD1 might be the D (6 bases). This CDR3 is built from 18 residues. The V and J ends lost 2 bases and 0 bases respectively, with 17 bases between them. Germline CDR1 SGHTA, CDR2 FQGNSA. CDR3: CASSLYPIQGGSYNEQFF. In DNA, the CDR3 is TGTGCCAGCAGCTTATACCCCATACAAGGGGGCTCCTACAATGAGCAGTTCTTC.

The rearrangement uses TRBV27 and TRBJ2-7; D not certain. The ends were cut back, 11 bases at V and 0 bases at J, with 2 bases in the middle. The CDR3 has 9 amino acids. Germline CDR1 reads MNHEY; CDR2 reads SMNVEV (reference sequence). The CDR3 sequence: CARSYEQYF. In DNA, the CDR3 is TGTGCCCGCTCCTACGAGCAGTACTTC.

This clone was seen a handful of times. This chain uses TRBV29-1 with TRBJ2-1; 9 bases fit TRBD2. The CDR3 loop spans 12 amino acids. V lost 7 bases to trimming and J lost 9 bases; unmatched junction nucleotides: 7. In germline, CDR1 is SQVTM, CDR2 ANQGSEA. The DNA for the CDR3 is TGCAGCGCCGCGGGAGGGTCGTCTGAGCAGTTCTTC. Translating it yields CSAAGGSSEQFF.